Listed below are T cell receptor beta chains from one sample, sequenced in a study of blood T cell repertoires in COVID-19. Repertoires were generated with immunoSEQ multiplex PCR, while TCRdb's copy carries only in-frame clones and drops some. The sample contains about 89,000 clones, 90% to 95% of which appear only once. The source material was peripheral blood. These receptors originate from a human donor with active COVID-19. The donor label of this sample is uncertain. The CDR3 runs from the conserved cysteine through the conserved F or W. D genes are given only for firm matches. Size values are once, few and many counts, or a class for expanded clones, and some rows have none.

clone size: .; J gene: TRBJ2-7; D gene: TRBD1; V gene: TRBV4-2; CDR3 DNA: TGTGCCAGCAGCCAAGAGGGACAGGGCTCGCCCTACGAGCAGTACTTC; CDR3 protein: CASSQEGQGSPYEQYF
clone size: .; J gene: TRBJ1-1; D gene: .; V gene: TRBV19; CDR3 DNA: TGTGCCAGTAGTCCCTCGGGCCTTGGCAGGGTGAACACTGAAGCTTTCTTT; CDR3 protein: CASSPSGLGRVNTEAFF
clone size: .; J gene: TRBJ2-5; D gene: TRBD2; V gene: TRBV10-2; CDR3 DNA: TGCGCCAGCACCGTGACTCCTTCGCGGGGGGCGGAAACAACTATTATTAACCAGTACTTC; CDR3 protein: CASTVTPSRGAETTIINQYF
clone size: .; J gene: TRBJ1-2; D gene: TRBD1; V gene: TRBV4-1; CDR3 DNA: TGCGCCAGCAGCCCGCTGCCCGATGGACAGGGGGTAGGTGGCTACACCTTC; CDR3 protein: CASSPLPDGQGVGGYTF
clone size: .; J gene: TRBJ2-2; D gene: TRBD1; V gene: TRBV19; CDR3 DNA: TGTGCCAGTAGTATGCGACAGGGGAACACCGGGGAGCTGTTTTTT; CDR3 protein: CASSMRQGNTGELFF
clone size: .; J gene: TRBJ2-1; D gene: TRBD2; V gene: TRBV9; CDR3 DNA: TGTGCCAGCAGCGTAGGTAGCGGGAGCGAATACAATGAGCAGTTCTTC; CDR3 protein: CASSVGSGSEYNEQFF
clone size: .; J gene: TRBJ2-7; D gene: TRBD2; V gene: TRBV6-5; CDR3 DNA: TGTGCCAGCAGCTACCTAACCGGGAGGGCCTACGAGCAGTACTTC; CDR3 protein: CASSYLTGRAYEQYF
clone size: .; J gene: TRBJ2-3; D gene: .; V gene: TRBV6-5; CDR3 DNA: TGTGCCAGCATCACGGAGGGGACAGATACGCAGTATTTT; CDR3 protein: CASITEGTDTQYF
clone size: .; J gene: TRBJ2-7; D gene: TRBD1; V gene: TRBV6-1; CDR3 DNA: TGTGCCAGCAGTGAGCGGGACAGGATCTACGAGCAGTACTTC; CDR3 protein: CASSERDRIYEQYF
clone size: .; J gene: TRBJ2-7; D gene: TRBD1; V gene: TRBV11-2; CDR3 DNA: TGTGCCAGCAGCCAGGACAGGGTGGCCTCCTACGAGCAGTACTTC; CDR3 protein: CASSQDRVASYEQYF
clone size: .; J gene: TRBJ2-1; D gene: TRBD1; V gene: TRBV29-1; CDR3 DNA: TGCAGCGTGACCGGGACAGGGGGGGGATCTGAGCAGTTCTTC; CDR3 protein: CSVTGTGGGSEQFF
clone size: .; J gene: TRBJ2-1; D gene: TRBD2; V gene: TRBV4-1; CDR3 DNA: TGCGCCAGCAGCCCTAGCGGGAGGCGAGGCAATGAGCAGTTCTTC; CDR3 protein: CASSPSGRRGNEQFF
clone size: .; J gene: TRBJ2-1; D gene: .; V gene: TRBV11-3; CDR3 DNA: TGTGCCAGCCAGGGGGGAAGCGGGGGCCTGAATGAGCAGTTCTTC; CDR3 protein: CASQGGSGGLNEQFF
clone size: .; J gene: TRBJ2-3; D gene: .; V gene: TRBV11-3; CDR3 DNA: TGTGCCAGCAGCTTATCAGCAGGGATGGGGACAGATACGCAGTATTTT; CDR3 protein: CASSLSAGMGTDTQYF
clone size: .; J gene: TRBJ1-2; D gene: TRBD1; V gene: TRBV12-3/TRBV12-4; CDR3 DNA: TGTGCGCTGGGGCAGGGGGCAGGAGGCTACACCTTC; CDR3 protein: CALGQGAGGYTF
clone size: .; J gene: TRBJ1-5; D gene: TRBD1; V gene: TRBV6-2/TRBV6-3; CDR3 DNA: TGTGCCAGCAGCCCAGGGACAGCCCCTCTACGGCCCCAGCATTTT; CDR3 protein: CASSPGTAPLRPQHF
clone size: .; J gene: TRBJ2-2; D gene: TRBD1; V gene: TRBV20-1; CDR3 DNA: TGCAGTGCTAGTCCATGGGACAGGGGCAACACCGGGGAGCTGTTTTTT; CDR3 protein: CSASPWDRGNTGELFF
clone size: .; J gene: TRBJ1-5; D gene: TRBD1; V gene: TRBV20-1; CDR3 DNA: TGCAGTGCTAGTCCGGGACAGGGTTATCAGCCCCAGCATTTT; CDR3 protein: CSASPGQGYQPQHF
clone size: .; J gene: TRBJ2-7; D gene: TRBD1; V gene: TRBV24-1; CDR3 DNA: TGTGCCACCAGTGATTCTAGAGACAGGGGGCACGAGCAGTACTTC; CDR3 protein: CATSDSRDRGHEQYF
clone size: .; J gene: TRBJ2-7; D gene: TRBD2; V gene: TRBV4-1; CDR3 DNA: TGCGCCAGCAGCCAAGGGACTAGCGGGTTCTACGAGCAGTACTTC; CDR3 protein: CASSQGTSGFYEQYF
clone size: few; J gene: TRBJ1-5; D gene: TRBD1; V gene: TRBV18; CDR3 DNA: TGTGCCAGCTCACCTCGGACAGGTACTTATAGCAATCAGCCCCAGCATTTT; CDR3 protein: CASSPRTGTYSNQPQHF
clone size: few; J gene: TRBJ1-2; D gene: .; V gene: TRBV7-8; CDR3 DNA: TGTGCCAGCAGCTTAGATTCCTTGGAGGGCTACACCTTC; CDR3 protein: CASSLDSLEGYTF
clone size: .; J gene: TRBJ2-1; D gene: TRBD1; V gene: TRBV6-4; CDR3 DNA: TGTGCCAGCAGGGGTAACAGGGGGAATGAGCAGTTCTTC; CDR3 protein: CASRGNRGNEQFF
clone size: once; J gene: TRBJ1-4; D gene: TRBD1; V gene: TRBV9; CDR3 DNA: TGTGCCAGCAGCACTGGCCCGGGACAGGGGGAAAAACTGTTTTTT; CDR3 protein: CASSTGPGQGEKLFF
clone size: .; J gene: TRBJ1-6; D gene: TRBD1; V gene: TRBV7-2; CDR3 DNA: TGTGCCAGCAGCTCTCAGGGGGGATCACCCCTCCACTTT; CDR3 protein: CASSSQGGSPLHF
clone size: .; J gene: TRBJ1-1; D gene: TRBD1; V gene: TRBV4-1; CDR3 DNA: TGCGCCAGCAGCGGAAGGACCCAGGGGGCCTCCACTGAAGCTTTCTTT; CDR3 protein: CASSGRTQGASTEAFF
clone size: .; J gene: TRBJ2-7; D gene: .; V gene: TRBV10-3; CDR3 DNA: TGTGCCATCAGTGACGGCCCCGCAGGGGCCTACGAGCAGTACTTC; CDR3 protein: CAISDGPAGAYEQYF
clone size: .; J gene: TRBJ1-2; D gene: .; V gene: TRBV27; CDR3 DNA: TGTGCCAGCAGCCGGGGGGGGGCGTTAAATGGCTACACCTTC; CDR3 protein: CASSRGGALNGYTF
clone size: few; J gene: TRBJ1-1; D gene: TRBD1; V gene: TRBV4-2; CDR3 DNA: TGTGCCAGCAGCCAGGGAGGACAGGGAGAGACTGAAGCTTTCTTT; CDR3 protein: CASSQGGQGETEAFF
clone size: .; J gene: TRBJ2-2; D gene: TRBD2; V gene: TRBV9; CDR3 DNA: TGTGCCAGCAGCGTAGTAGCGGGTGCGAACACCGGGGAGCTGTTTTTT; CDR3 protein: CASSVVAGANTGELFF
clone size: .; J gene: TRBJ2-2; D gene: .; V gene: TRBV9; CDR3 DNA: TGTGCCAGCAGCGTAGAAGGGGGGGCGAACACCGGGGAGCTGTTTTTT; CDR3 protein: CASSVEGGANTGELFF
clone size: .; J gene: TRBJ1-2; D gene: TRBD1; V gene: TRBV6-5; CDR3 DNA: TGTGCCAGCAGAACCGGGACAGGGTGGAACTATGGCTACACCTTC; CDR3 protein: CASRTGTGWNYGYTF